This T cell receptor beta chain is drawn from a study of cytomegalovirus exposure and HLA in healthy donors (dated by TCRdb to about 2017). The study in broad terms: An earlier analysis of some 550 of the donors reported roughly 300 Gb of sequence data and 100 million to 130 million unique TCR beta sequences from 150 million to 200 million T cells. Roughly 290 gigabases of sequencing data and roughly 81 million unique TCR sequences made up an early release that covered 640 HLA-typed donors. Of the 398 genotyped donors, roughly 76% were placed in the genetic ancestry cluster associated with self-reported Caucasian donors. The study aimed to test whether cataloging public T cell receptors could reveal signatures of past pathogen exposure. The study used immunosequencing to profile the T cell repertoires of some 600 subjects and linked those repertoires to cytomegalovirus serostatus. Besides the first cohort of hundreds of subjects, a separate validation cohort made up of 90 to 150 different subjects was used. The study combined high-throughput TCR immunosequencing, statistical association of individual TCRs with disease status, and machine learning to predict cytomegalovirus infection status. A later analysis re-analyzed previously published TCR beta repertoires from roughly 690 donors and added high-resolution HLA genotyping to study TCR occurrence patterns. Rather than drawing on any new phenotypic data, the later analysis identified candidate immune exposures from TCR beta sequences and the way those sequences occurred across donors. To decide whether each TCR beta V gene segment behaved as functional or pseudogenic, an earlier analysis of 587 of the donors relied on high-throughput TCR beta sequencing. Donor age, sex, ethnicity and CMV serostatus were collected together with the repertoire data. Genome-wide SNP genotypes for about 55% of the roughly 670 donors were used in a later genetic analysis, which treated that subset as a discovery cohort. Every repertoire in the discovery cohort had been generated on one and the same sequencing platform. Class I and class II HLA loci were covered by the typing at four-digit resolution. The number of typed donors differed by locus: about 620-630 for A, B, C, DRB1 and DQB1; 522 for DQA1; approximately 600 for DPA1; and approximately 450 for DPB1. Four or five DR-DQ haplotypes were handled as single units for association and clustering because linkage in the cohort was strong. Among roughly 400 genotyped donors of the cohort, an average of about 240,000 unique TCR beta nucleotide sequences was sequenced per donor, of which about 18% were non-productive.

As concerns this clone: This clone's antigen is unknown. Nothing much larger sits one base from this clone, and base qualities are not available.

In the germline V gene (reference sequence), CDR1 corresponds to DFQATT and CDR2 to SNEGSKA. The CDR3 spans 11 residues, from the cysteine through the phenylalanine. The only DNA kept is the CDR3, 33 bases in frame from the first base. From V the trimming removes 5 bases and from J it removes 11 bases, while the gene matches leave 6 bases of the junction unaccounted for. Broad study findings and their caveats: For the cohort, immune exposure information was limited to CMV serostatus. The earlier analysis of some 540 of the donors excluded around 17 rarely observed V segments, including chromosome 9 orphons, because counts were too low. Because the 87-base-pair reads could not distinguish some IMGT-functional V segments, including TRBV6-2 and TRBV6-3, those segments were excluded. The classifier was reported to diagnose cytomegalovirus status with high specificity and sensitivity in both the original and validation cohorts. Linkage disequilibrium might explain the correlated functional status among segregating V segments, but an unknown experimental factor could not be ruled out. Three of the identified cytomegalovirus-associated TCR beta chains were confirmed in vitro to be specific for cytomegalovirus antigens. In a later analysis, some 18,000 TCR beta sequences were associated with specific HLA alleles at a false discovery rate of 0.05. Presence/absence analyses assumed roughly uniform sequencing depth across donors, an assumption that may not hold. A later analysis found that TCR association rates varied across HLA loci, with DRB1 alleles showing the most associated TCRs and HLA-C alleles the fewest. Most TCR sequences were observed very rarely across donors, whereas some public TCRs were present in many individuals. A later analysis reported that several top co-occurrence clusters appeared linked to parvovirus B19, influenza, CMV and Epstein-Barr virus. A further reported finding was that TCR beta sequences accurately predicted the HLA-A and HLA-B alleles for most subjects in the first cohort. In a later analysis, most CMV-associated TCR beta chains were found to appear HLA-restricted, with HLA associations seemingly driven largely by CMV exposure. HLA typing was unavailable for some donors at each locus, so association tests used only the typed subset. It was suggested by the authors that the approach could potentially be generalized to other disease states and immunological phenotypes. A group of highly shared sequence variants was considered likely to be a technical artifact of the sequencing pipeline. The cohort was sequenced for TCR beta chains only, and without alpha or paired-chain data the features that could be detected were limited. The study gave a list of 150 to 200 TCR beta chains associated with cytomegalovirus. In a later analysis, HLA-associated TCR beta chains were found to be more clonally expanded and to have lower generation probabilities than equally common non-associated chains. Strong co-occurrence of HLA alleles, especially DR and DQ, made assigning TCR associations to individual alleles difficult. In an earlier analysis of some 540 of the donors, most TCR beta V segments appeared in productive rearrangements about 90% or about 30% of the time, broadly matching IMGT annotations. V-gene and J-gene trimming of TCR beta chains was associated with a missense DCLRE1C variant in a later genetic analysis, and the association was replicated in an independent cohort. According to a later genetic analysis, donors in an Asian-associated ancestry cluster had fewer N-insertions in productive TCRs than the approximately 670-donor mean.

In total, 666 healthy bone marrow donors made up the cohort. At the time of sampling, all cohort members were nominally healthy, though unrecorded immune exposures were likely present. The donor tested CMV seropositive and was one of the 289 seropositive cohort members. A peripheral blood sample was collected from each donor, and TCR beta sequencing was performed on peripheral blood mononuclear cells. The Qiagen DNeasy Blood Extraction Kit was used to extract genomic DNA from the blood cell samples. The library was generated by the immunoSEQ multiplex PCR assay. For the multiplex PCR, a mixture combining 60 forward primers for TCR Vbeta segments and 13 reverse primers for TCR Jbeta segments was used. A multiplex PCR assay on genomic DNA amplified the CDR3 region of rearranged TCR beta genes. On the Illumina HiSeq System, the amplified TCR beta libraries were sequenced as 87-base-pair reads. The published analysis was carried out like this. Across the 500 to 700 repertoires, a later analysis counted 80 million or so unique TCR beta chains, roughly 11 million of which were shared by at least two donors. Raw reads were error-corrected and collapsed into unique sequences with a nearest-neighbor algorithm that merged closely related sequences to remove PCR and sequencing errors. Alignment of CDR3 sequences to IMGT reference sequences was used to assign V, D and J gene segments. For a sequence to be retained, a match of at least six nucleotides was required to both a V gene segment and a J gene segment. A rearrangement counted as productive if the CDR3 had no stop codons and remained in frame with V and J, and every other rearrangement counted as non-productive. CDR3 was defined by IMGT convention, running from the second conserved V-encoded cysteine to the conserved J-encoded phenylalanine. In an earlier analysis of approximately 590 of the donors, sequences lacking an unambiguous match to a single V gene segment were excluded. In an earlier analysis of several hundred of the donors, a V segment was called functional when productive rearrangements were above 56.7%, and segregating when the standard deviation between donors exceeded 5%. A statistical classification framework was built for diagnosing cytomegalovirus status from the catalog of TCR beta chain sequences. In a later analysis, V and J genes were assigned by comparing TCR nucleotide sequences against IMGT/GENE-DB human TR gene sequences. In a later analysis, CDR3 sequences and most-parsimonious VDJ recombination scenarios were assigned using the TCRdist pipeline. In a later analysis, each TCR beta chain was defined by its CDR3 amino acid sequence together with its V-gene family, and reads lacking a unique V-gene family were excluded. In a later analysis, fewer than 600 highly shared, low-generation-probability nucleotide sequences were removed to address suspected cross-contamination and a sequencing artifact. In a later analysis, a clonal expansion index for each public chain was calculated from normalized within-repertoire ranks of inferred template counts. In a later analysis, generation probabilities were computed using a VDJ recombination model fitted to out-of-frame rearrangements, and the results were checked against IGoR. In a later analysis, hypergeometric tests were used to score TCR-TCR, TCR-HLA and TCR-CMV co-occurrence, with a repertoire-size bias correction applied to TCR pairs. In a later analysis, false discovery rates were estimated by permuting HLA or CMV assignments 20 times. In a later analysis, co-occurring TCRs were grouped using DBSCAN, with TCRdist sequence similarity added in when clustering inside HLA-allele-positive subsets. Co-occurrence clustering excluded repertoires with fewer than 30,000 or more than 120,000 public chains, plus five with anomalous nucleotide sharing. TCRdb provides this immuneACCESS table in a form limited to in-frame rearrangements. Some clones are lacking; in checked studies, under half of them reflect an unresolved V gene, and why the rest are absent is not known. The D gene and trimming were derived from the DNA, and the V and J assignments and clone size from that table. For this sample there are tens of thousands of clones; about nine tenths appear just once. The ten largest clones capture roughly 11% of the sample.

Rearrangement joined TRBV20-1 to TRBJ1-1; 9 bases in the junction line up with TRBD1. The TCR comes from a woman aged 35 to 49 in good health and CMV-seropositive. The sequenced sample consisted of PBMCs. The DNA is as follows: TGCAGTGCTGGGACAGGGAGTGGGGCTTTCTTT. Protein translation: CSAGTGSGAFF.